The next 22 T cell receptor beta chains were all read from a single sample in a study of blood T cell repertoires in COVID-19. The repertoire was sequenced with immunoSEQ multiplex PCR; TCRdb's copy has only in-frame clones and lacks some. The data show 85,000 to 120,000 clones, 60% to 85% seen once. Material: peripheral blood. Every receptor here comes from an elderly man with COVID-19, enrolled during active disease.

The chain is built from TRBV5-8 and TRBJ2-3; 9 bases line up with TRBD1. The CDR3 has 15 residues. With V trimmed by 4 bases and J by 5 bases, 8 bases remained unmatched. Germline CDR1 SGHTS, CDR2 YDEGEE. CDR3 residues: CASSTGTGQGDTQYF. The CDR3 DNA reads as TGTGCCAGCAGCACCGGGACAGGGCAGGGAGATACGCAGTATTTT.

The chain employs TRBV10-1 and TRBJ2-2; no reliable D call. Between the trimmed V and J ends, which lost 3 bases and 7 bases, there was a span of 6 bases. CDR1 and CDR2 from the germline V gene are WNHNN and SYGVQD (reference sequence). This CDR3 region has 12 residues. The CDR3, as DNA: TGCGCCAGCAGTGATCTCGGCGGGGAGCTGTTTTTT. Translated, it gives CASSDLGGELFF.

The chain joins TRBV19 to TRBJ2-3, with D possibly matching TRBD2 (6 bases). The CDR3 has 18 residues. V was shortened by 3 bases and J by 0 bases, with 19 bases between the two germline ends. Germline CDR1 LNHDA, CDR2 SQIVND (reference sequence). CDR3 DNA sequence: TGTGCCAGTAGTATGGGGCCCTCTTGGAGGGCTAGCACAGATACGCAGTATTTT. It codes for CASSMGPSWRASTDTQYF.

At least ten counts were recorded for this clone. The chain uses TRBV6-5 and TRBJ2-2, with 11 positions matching TRBD2. The germline V gene has CDR1 MNHEY and CDR2 SVGAGI. The CDR3 runs to 14 residues. V lost 6 bases to trimming and J lost 6 bases; unmatched junction nucleotides: 3. DNA of the CDR3: TGTGCCAGCAGACTAGCGGGAGAGGCCGGGGAGCTGTTTTTT. This gives the protein CASRLAGEAGELFF.

This sequence joins TRBV5-1 and TRBJ1-2; 8 positions match TRBD1. The CDR3 is 14 amino acids. Germline CDR1 is SGHRS and CDR2 is YFSETQ. V shed 4 bases, J shed 8 bases, and the junction held 10 bases outside the gene matches. DNA of the CDR3: TGCGCCAGCAGCGTCTCAGGGGGCAGGGACGGCTACACCTTC. Translated, it gives CASSVSGGRDGYTF.

This chain uses TRBV7-2 with TRBJ1-2, with 11 bases matching TRBD1. The junction had 1 base not matched to a gene; V was cut back by 3 bases and J by 4 bases. The CDR3 is 14 amino acids. CDR1 is SGHTA and CDR2 is FQGNSA in the germline V gene. The CDR3 DNA sequence: TGTGCCAGCAGCTTCGGGACAGGGGGCTATGGCTACACCTTC. Protein: CASSFGTGGYGYTF.

The chain combines TRBV6-2 or TRBV6-3 with TRBJ2-7; 8 bases are a match to TRBD2. J lost 4 bases, V lost 6 bases, and 26 bases had no gene match. The CDR3 loop spans 20 amino acids. From germline, CDR1 is MNHEY and CDR2 SVGEGT. In DNA form, the CDR3 reads TGTGCCAGCAGCACAGGCCTGACAAGCGGGAGAGGGTTCTTACCTTACGAGCAGTACTTC. This codes for CASSTGLTSGRGFLPYEQYF.

The chain employs TRBV3-1 (or the pseudogene TRBV3-2) and TRBJ1-1; no reliable D call. V lost 4 bases and J lost 0, with 15 bases in between. Germline V CDR1 and CDR2: LGHDT, YNNKEL (reference sequence). This CDR3 is built from 16 residues. The CDR3 protein is CASSLGSALMNTEAFF. The CDR3 DNA sequence: TGTGCCAGCAGCCTCGGGTCCGCATTAATGAACACTGAAGCTTTCTTT.

The gene calls are TRBV18 and TRBJ2-5; D remains unclear. CDR1 KGHSH and CDR2 LQKENI come from the germline V gene. V shed 0 bases and J shed 5 bases, with 10 bases lying between them. This CDR3 has 14 amino acids. In DNA form, the CDR3 reads TGTGCCAGCTCACCACCGAGTGATTGGGAGACCCAGTACTTC. Protein product: CASSPPSDWETQYF.

The genes are TRBV28 and TRBJ2-6; D is perhaps TRBD2 (5 bases). Trimming took off 5 bases at V and 0 bases at J, with 20 bases between the two ends. The CDR3 is made up of 19 amino acids. Germline V gene sequence: CDR1 MDHEN, CDR2 SYDVKM. CDR3 in amino acids: CASSRIHGIQNSGANVLTF. The CDR3 region has the DNA TGTGCCAGCAGTCGAATTCACGGGATCCAAAACTCTGGGGCCAACGTCCTGACTTTC.

This chain's CDR3 is CASSVARGAQETQYF. Here the CDR3 DNA reads TGTGCCAGCAGCGTAGCTCGGGGGGCCCAAGAGACCCAGTACTTC. This chain connects TRBV9 to TRBJ2-5; a possible D gene is TRBD2 (7 bases). In germline, CDR1 is SGDLS, CDR2 YYNGEE. This CDR3 has 15 residues. V lost 0 bases to trimming and J lost 1 base, with 10 bases between them.

The chain links TRBV7-6 to TRBJ2-7, with 9 bases fitting TRBD1. Germline loops: CDR1 SGHVS, CDR2 FNYEAQ. After removal of 5 bases from V and 0 bases from J, the junction contained 5 bases not matched to a gene. The CDR3 consists of 15 residues. As DNA, the CDR3 is TGTGCCAGCAGCGAGGGACAGGGAAGCTCCTACGAGCAGTACTTC. Encoded protein: CASSEGQGSSYEQYF.

The V and J genes are TRBV29-1 and TRBJ2-5; D not resolved. The ends were cut back, 7 bases at V and 1 base at J, with 13 bases in the middle. CDR1 SQVTM and CDR2 ANQGSEA come from the germline V gene. The CDR3 is made up of 13 amino acids. The CDR3, as DNA: TGCAGCGGGCTGAGCGCTGCCCAAGAGACCCAGTACTTC. Translated: CSGLSAAQETQYF.

This rearrangement joins TRBV2 to TRBJ2-3; 9 bases are a match to TRBD1. The germline gives CDR1 SNHLY, CDR2 FYNNEI. Germline trimming cut 9 bases from V and 0 bases from J; bases unmatched to any gene: 19. CDR3 size: 19 residues. The CDR3 DNA reads as TGTGCCAGTAGACCGACAGGGGGTTACCTGCTCCTAAGCACAGATACGCAGTATTTT. Amino acids: CASRPTGGYLLLSTDTQYF.

The chain couples TRBV24-1 to TRBJ2-2; D may be TRBD1 (5 bases). Trimming took 4 bases from V and 3 from J, leaving 8 bases between them. Germline CDR1 KGHDR, CDR2 SFDVKD. The CDR3 spans 14 residues. CDR3 sequence reads: CATSELTDTGELFF. CDR3 coding DNA: TGTGCCACCAGTGAGTTGACAGACACCGGGGAGCTGTTTTTT.

This chain connects TRBV3-1 (or the pseudogene TRBV3-2) to TRBJ2-7, with 9 positions matching TRBD2. Germline V CDR1 and CDR2: LGHDT, YNNKEL (reference sequence). The CDR3 is made up of 15 amino acids. V lost 6 bases, J lost 7 bases, and 13 bases stayed unmatched. The CDR3 coding sequence is TGTGCCAGCAGGTCCCAAGCGGGAGGCCCGGGGGAGCAGTACTTC. This codes for CASRSQAGGPGEQYF.

A few counts support this clone. The V call is TRBV30, the J call TRBJ1-5, with D tentatively TRBD1 (5 bases). The CDR3 contains 14 residues. V shed 2 bases and J shed 4 bases, with 12 bases lying between them. CDR1 is GTSNPN and CDR2 is SVGIG in the germline V gene (reference sequence). DNA of the CDR3: TGTGCCTGGAGTAGGGGAGGTGGAAATCAGCCCCAGCATTTT. Translating it yields CAWSRGGGNQPQHF.

The V call is TRBV12-5, the J call TRBJ2-1, with D maybe TRBD2 (6 bases). Germline-derived CDR1 and CDR2 are LGHNT and FRNRAP. Trimming took 7 bases from V and 5 from J, leaving 15 bases between them. The CDR3 loop spans 14 amino acids. The CDR3 nucleotides read TGTGCTAGTGCCCAGGAGGGACTCCACAATGAGCAGTTCTTC. It is translated as CASAQEGLHNEQFF.

The CDR3 DNA reads TGTGCCAGTAAGCAGCAGGGGCCTCAGCCCCAGCATTTT. Its protein is CASKQQGPQPQHF. The J gene is TRBJ1-5, the V gene TRBV19; D is possibly TRBD1 (6 bases). V was shortened by 7 bases and J by 6 bases, with 13 bases between the two germline ends. Germline assignment: CDR1 LNHDA and CDR2 SQIVND (reference sequence). The CDR3 extends over 13 amino acids. The full variable domain, rest sourced from reference TRBV19 and TRBJ1-5, is DGGITQSPKYLFRKEGQNVTLSCEQNLNHDAMYWYRQDPGQGLRLIYYSQIVNDFQKGDIAEGYSVSREKKESFPLTVTSAQKNPTAFYLCASKQQGPQPQHFGDGTRLSIL.

This chain connects TRBV28 to TRBJ2-7; TRBD1 matches at 7 bases. V trimming: 5 bases; J trimming: 0 bases; junction bases outside the gene matches: 4. This CDR3 has 14 amino acids. CDR1 and CDR2 (germline): MDHEN, SYDVKM. The CDR3 protein is CASSIQGSSYEQYF. The CDR3 DNA is TGTGCCAGCAGTATACAGGGGAGCTCCTACGAGCAGTACTTC.

This clone has just one count. V and J are TRBV13 and TRBJ2-1, with 9 positions matching TRBD2. The V segment lost 4 bases and the J segment 6 bases; nucleotides outside the gene matches: 7. The germline V gene has CDR1 PRHDT and CDR2 FYEKMQ (reference sequence). The CDR3 runs to 15 residues. CDR3: CASSSTSGPSNEQFF. The CDR3 nucleotides read TGTGCCAGCAGCTCAACTAGCGGGCCTAGCAATGAGCAGTTCTTC.

V gene TRBV19 combines with J gene TRBJ1-5; maybe TRBD1 (6 bases). Germline-derived CDR1 and CDR2 are LNHDA and SQIVND (reference sequence). The CDR3 runs to 15 residues. V lost 9 bases and J lost 7, with 22 bases in between. The CDR3 DNA is TGTGCCAGCGAGAGGGGCAGGGGAGCGGAACAGCCCCAGCATTTT. Its protein is CASERGRGAEQPQHF.